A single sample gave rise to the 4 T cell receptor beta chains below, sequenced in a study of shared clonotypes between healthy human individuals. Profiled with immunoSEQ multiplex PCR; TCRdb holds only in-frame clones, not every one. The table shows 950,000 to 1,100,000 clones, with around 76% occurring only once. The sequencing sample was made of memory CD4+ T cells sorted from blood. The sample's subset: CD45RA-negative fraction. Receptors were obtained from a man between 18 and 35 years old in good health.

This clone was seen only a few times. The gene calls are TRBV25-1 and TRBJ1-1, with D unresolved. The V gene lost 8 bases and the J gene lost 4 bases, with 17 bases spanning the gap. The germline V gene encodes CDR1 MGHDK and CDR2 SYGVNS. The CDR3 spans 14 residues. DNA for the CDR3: TGTGCCAGCGTCTCCACCTCGTTGGGCACTGAAGCTTTCTTT. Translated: CASVSTSLGTEAFF.

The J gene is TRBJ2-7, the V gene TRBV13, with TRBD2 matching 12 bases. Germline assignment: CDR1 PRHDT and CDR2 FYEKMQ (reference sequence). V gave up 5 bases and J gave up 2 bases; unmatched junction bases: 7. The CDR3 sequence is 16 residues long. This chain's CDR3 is CASSPGLAGKTYEQYF. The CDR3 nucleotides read TGTGCCAGCAGCCCCGGACTAGCGGGGAAAACCTACGAGCAGTACTTC.

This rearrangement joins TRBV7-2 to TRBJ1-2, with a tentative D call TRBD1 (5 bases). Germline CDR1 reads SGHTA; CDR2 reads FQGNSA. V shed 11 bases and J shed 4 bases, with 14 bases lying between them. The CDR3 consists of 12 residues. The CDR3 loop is CAARGAGYGYTF. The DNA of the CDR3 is TGTGCCGCCCGTGGGGCGGGCTATGGCTACACCTTC.

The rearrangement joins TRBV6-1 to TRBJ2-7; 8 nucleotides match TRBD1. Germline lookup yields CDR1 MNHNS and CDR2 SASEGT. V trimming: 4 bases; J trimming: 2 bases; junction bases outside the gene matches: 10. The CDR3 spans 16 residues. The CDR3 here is CASSGRQGTSTYEQYF. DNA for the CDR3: TGTGCCAGCAGTGGACGACAGGGGACCTCAACCTACGAGCAGTACTTC.